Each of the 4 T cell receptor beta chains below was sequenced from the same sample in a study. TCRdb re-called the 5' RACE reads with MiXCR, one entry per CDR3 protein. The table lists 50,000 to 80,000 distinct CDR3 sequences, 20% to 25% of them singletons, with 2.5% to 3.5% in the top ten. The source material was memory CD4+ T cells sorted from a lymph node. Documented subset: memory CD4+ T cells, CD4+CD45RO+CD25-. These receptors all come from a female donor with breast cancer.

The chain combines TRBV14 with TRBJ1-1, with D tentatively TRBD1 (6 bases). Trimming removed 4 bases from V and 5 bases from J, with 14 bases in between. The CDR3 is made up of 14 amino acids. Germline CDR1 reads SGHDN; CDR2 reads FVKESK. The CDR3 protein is CASSLRTDRTEAFF. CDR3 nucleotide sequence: TGTGCCAGCAGCCTTCGGACAGATAGGACTGAAGCTTTCTTT. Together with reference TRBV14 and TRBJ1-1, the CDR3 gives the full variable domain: EAGVTQFPSHSVIEKGQTVTLRCDPISGHDNLYWYRRVMGKEIKFLLHFVKESKQDESGMPNNRFLAERTGGTYSTLKVQPAELEDSGVYFCASSLRTDRTEAFFGQGTRLTVV.

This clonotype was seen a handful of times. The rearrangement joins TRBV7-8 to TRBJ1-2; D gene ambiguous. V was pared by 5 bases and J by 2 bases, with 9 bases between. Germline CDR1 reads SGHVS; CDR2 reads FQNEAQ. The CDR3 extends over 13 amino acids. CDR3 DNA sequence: TGTGCCAGCAGCCAAACAGAGAACTATGGCTACACCTTC. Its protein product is CASSQTENYGYTF.

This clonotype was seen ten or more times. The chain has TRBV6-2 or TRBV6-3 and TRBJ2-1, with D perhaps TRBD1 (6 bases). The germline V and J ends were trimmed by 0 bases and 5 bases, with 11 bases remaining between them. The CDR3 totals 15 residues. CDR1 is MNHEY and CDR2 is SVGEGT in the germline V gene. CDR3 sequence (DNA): TGTGCCAGCAGTTACTCGATTACAGGGCACAATGAGCAGTTCTTC. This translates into CASSYSITGHNEQFF.

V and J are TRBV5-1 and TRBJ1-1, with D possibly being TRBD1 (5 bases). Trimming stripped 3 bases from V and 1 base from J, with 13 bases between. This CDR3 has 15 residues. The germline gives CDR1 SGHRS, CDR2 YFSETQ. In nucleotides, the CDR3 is TGCGCCAGCAGCTGGACGGGACGGCGGAACACTGAAGCTTTCTTT. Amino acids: CASSWTGRRNTEAFF. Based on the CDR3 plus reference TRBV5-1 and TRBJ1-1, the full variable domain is KAGVTQTPRYLIKTRGQQVTLSCSPISGHRSVSWYQQTPGQGLQFLFEYFSETQRNKGNFPGRFSGRQFSNSRSEMNVSTLELGDSALYLCASSWTGRRNTEAFFGQGTRLTVV.